The 3 T cell receptor beta chains below all came from one sample that was sequenced in a study of control samples from healthy donors and cancer patients. Assay: immunoSEQ multiplex PCR; the TCRdb copy retains only in-frame clones and omits some. This sample has over 100,000 clones, with 92% found just once. Material: blood. The receptor source for this set is a woman aged 18-29 years in good health.

The chain uses TRBV23-1 and TRBJ2-7; D is uncertain. TRBV23-1 is known as an ORF, though its function is uncertain. V was clipped by 4 bases and J by 3 bases, with 19 bases between them. This CDR3 has 16 residues. CDR3 amino acids: CASSPKGAAIIYEQYF. The CDR3 DNA is TGCGCCAGCAGTCCTAAAGGCGCAGCCATAATCTACGAGCAGTACTTC.

V usage is TRBV11-3 and J usage is TRBJ2-7, with a weak D call TRBD1 (6 bases). Deletions cut 2 bases from V and 2 bases from J, with 13 bases between. The CDR3 covers 15 residues. Germline assignment: CDR1 SGHNT and CDR2 YENEEA. CDR3 nucleotide sequence: TGTGCCAGCAGCTTATATGGACAGACCACCTACGAGCAGTACTTC. This encodes CASSLYGQTTYEQYF.

The rearrangement joins TRBV6-5 to TRBJ2-5; D is ambiguous. This CDR3 region has 15 residues. V lost 0 bases to trimming and J lost 7 bases, with 15 bases between them. Germline V gene lookup returns CDR1 MNHEY and CDR2 SVGAGI. CDR3 sequence (DNA): TGTGCCAGCAGTTACTCGATAACGGGTTTAGCGACCCAGTACTTC. Amino acid sequence: CASSYSITGLATQYF.